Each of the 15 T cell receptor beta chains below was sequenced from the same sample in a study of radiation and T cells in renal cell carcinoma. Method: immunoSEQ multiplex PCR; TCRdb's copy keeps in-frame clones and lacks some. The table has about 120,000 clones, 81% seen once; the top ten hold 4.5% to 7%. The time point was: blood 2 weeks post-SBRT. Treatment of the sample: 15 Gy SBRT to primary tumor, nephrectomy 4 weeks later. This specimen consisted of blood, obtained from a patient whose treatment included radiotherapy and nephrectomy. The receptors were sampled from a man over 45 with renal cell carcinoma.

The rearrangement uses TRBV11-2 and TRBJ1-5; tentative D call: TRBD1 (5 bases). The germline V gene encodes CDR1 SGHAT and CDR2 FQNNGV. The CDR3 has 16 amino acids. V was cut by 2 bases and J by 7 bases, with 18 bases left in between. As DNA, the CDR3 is TGTGCCAGCAGCTTAATGGCAGGGACTCTCCCCCAGCCCCAGCATTTT. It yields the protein CASSLMAGTLPQPQHF. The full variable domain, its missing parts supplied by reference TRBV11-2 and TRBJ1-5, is EAGVAQSPRYKIIEKRQSVAFWCNPISGHATLYWYQQILGQGPKLLIQFQNNGVVDDSQLPKDRFSAERLKGVDSTLKIQPAKLEDSAVYLCASSLMAGTLPQPQHFGDGTRLSIL.

The CDR3 region has the DNA TGTGCCAGTAGTAGAAGGACTAGCGGGGGCCATGGGGCAGATACGCAGTATTTT. Protein product: CASSRRTSGGHGADTQYF. The rearrangement links TRBV19 to TRBJ2-3, with 13 bases identical to TRBD2. The germline V gene encodes CDR1 LNHDA and CDR2 SQIVND (reference sequence). The J segment lost 4 bases and the V segment lost 4 bases, leaving 11 bases of the junction unmatched. CDR3 length equals 18 residues.

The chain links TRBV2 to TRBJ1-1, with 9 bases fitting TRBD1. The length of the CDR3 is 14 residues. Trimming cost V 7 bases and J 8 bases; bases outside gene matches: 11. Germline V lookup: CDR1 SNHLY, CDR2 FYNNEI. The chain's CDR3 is CASTGPGQGREAFF. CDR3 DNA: TGTGCCAGCACCGGACCGGGACAGGGTAGGGAAGCTTTCTTT.

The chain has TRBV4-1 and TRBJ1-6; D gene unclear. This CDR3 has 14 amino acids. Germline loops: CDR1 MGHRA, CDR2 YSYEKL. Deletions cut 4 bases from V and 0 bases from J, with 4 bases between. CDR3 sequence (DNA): TGCGCCAGCAGCCCATTCTCCTATAATTCACCCCTCCACTTT. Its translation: CASSPFSYNSPLHF.

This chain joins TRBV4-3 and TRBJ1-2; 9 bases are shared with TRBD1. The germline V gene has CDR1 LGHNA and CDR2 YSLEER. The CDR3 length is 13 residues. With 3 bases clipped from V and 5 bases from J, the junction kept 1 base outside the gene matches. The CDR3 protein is CASSQGQGYGYTF. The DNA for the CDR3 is TGCGCCAGCAGCCAGGGACAGGGATATGGCTACACCTTC.

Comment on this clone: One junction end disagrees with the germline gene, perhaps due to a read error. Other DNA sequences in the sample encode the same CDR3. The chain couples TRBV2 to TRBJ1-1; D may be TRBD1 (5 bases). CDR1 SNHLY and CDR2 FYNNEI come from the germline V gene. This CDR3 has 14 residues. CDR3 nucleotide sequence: TGTGCCAGCAGGGCGACAGCGTCGAACACTGAGGCTTTCTTT. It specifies CASRATASNTEAFF.

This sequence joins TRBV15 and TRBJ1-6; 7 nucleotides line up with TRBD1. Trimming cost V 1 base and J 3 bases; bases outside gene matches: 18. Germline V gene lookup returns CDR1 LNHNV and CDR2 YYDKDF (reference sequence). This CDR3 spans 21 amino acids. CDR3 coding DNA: TGTGCCACCAGCAGAGGCACTATCTTCAACAGGGGCCGCCTCTATAATTCACCCCTCCACTTT. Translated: CATSRGTIFNRGRLYNSPLHF.

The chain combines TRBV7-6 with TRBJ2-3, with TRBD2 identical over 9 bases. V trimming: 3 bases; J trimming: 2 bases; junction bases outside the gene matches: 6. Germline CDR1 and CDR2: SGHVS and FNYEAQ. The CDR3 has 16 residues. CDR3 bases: TGTGCCAGCAGCTTGTTTGCGGGGGGGAACACAGATACGCAGTATTTT. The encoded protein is CASSLFAGGNTDTQYF.

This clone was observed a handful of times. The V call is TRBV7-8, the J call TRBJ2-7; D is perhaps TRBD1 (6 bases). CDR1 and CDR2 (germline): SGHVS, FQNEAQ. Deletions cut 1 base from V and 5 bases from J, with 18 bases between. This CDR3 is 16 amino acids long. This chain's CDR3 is CASSLEGTGWLDEQYF. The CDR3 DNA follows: TGTGCCAGCAGCTTAGAAGGTACAGGGTGGCTGGACGAGCAGTACTTC.

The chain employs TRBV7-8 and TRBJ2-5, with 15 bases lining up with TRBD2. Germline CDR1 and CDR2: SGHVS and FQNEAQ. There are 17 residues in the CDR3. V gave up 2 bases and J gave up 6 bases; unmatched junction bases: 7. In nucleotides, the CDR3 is TGTGCCAGCAGCTTAAGCCCCGGACTAGCGGGGGGGCAGACCCAGTACTTC. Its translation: CASSLSPGLAGGQTQYF.

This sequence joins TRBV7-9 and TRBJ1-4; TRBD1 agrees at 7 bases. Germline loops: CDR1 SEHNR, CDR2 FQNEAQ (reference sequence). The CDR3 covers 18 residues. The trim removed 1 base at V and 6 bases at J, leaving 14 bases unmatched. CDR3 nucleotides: TGTGCCAGCAGCTTAGAAATTCCCGCGGACAGGAGACATGAAAAACTGTTTTTT. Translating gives CASSLEIPADRRHEKLFF.

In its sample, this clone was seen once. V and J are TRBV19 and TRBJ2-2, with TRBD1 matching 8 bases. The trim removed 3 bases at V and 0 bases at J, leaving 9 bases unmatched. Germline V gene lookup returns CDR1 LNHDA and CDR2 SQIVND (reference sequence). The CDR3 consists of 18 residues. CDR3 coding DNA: TGTGCCAGTAGTATCTCACAGGGGGGCTTTTCGAACACCGGGGAGCTGTTTTTT. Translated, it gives CASSISQGGFSNTGELFF.

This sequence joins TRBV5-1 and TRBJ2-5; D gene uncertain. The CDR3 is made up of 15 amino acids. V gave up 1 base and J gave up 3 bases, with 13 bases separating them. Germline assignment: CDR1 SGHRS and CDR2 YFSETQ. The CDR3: CASSLRSPAEETQYF. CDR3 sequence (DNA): TGCGCCAGCAGCTTGCGTAGTCCAGCTGAAGAGACCCAGTACTTC.

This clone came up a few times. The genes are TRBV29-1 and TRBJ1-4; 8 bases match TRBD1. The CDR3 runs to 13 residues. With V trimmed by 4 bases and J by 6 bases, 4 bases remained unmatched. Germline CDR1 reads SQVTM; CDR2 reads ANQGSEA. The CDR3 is CSVGGTGDEKLFF. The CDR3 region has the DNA TGCAGCGTTGGCGGGACAGGAGATGAAAAACTGTTTTTT.

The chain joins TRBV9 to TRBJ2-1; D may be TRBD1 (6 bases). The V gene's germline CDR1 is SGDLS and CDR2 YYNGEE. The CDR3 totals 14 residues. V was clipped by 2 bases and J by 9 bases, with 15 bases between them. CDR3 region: CASSVNSQGSEQFF. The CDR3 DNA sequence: TGTGCCAGCAGCGTGAATTCCCAGGGGAGTGAGCAGTTCTTC.